A single T cell receptor (beta chain) is shown here with its context. In its sample, this clone was seen a few times. The specificity of this receptor is unknown. No much larger clone is present one base from it, and per-base qualities are unavailable. Other DNA sequences in the same sample also yield this CDR3. The source of the sample is a study of cytotoxic CD8 clonotypes in ibrutinib-treated CLL (TCRdb year 2021). Turning to the overall study: The cohort included roughly 15 treatment-naive and roughly 10 relapsed/refractory patients; roughly 17 were IGHV unmutated. Partial responses were observed in approximately 24 patients and complete responses in 2; after a median follow-up of about 69 months, remission was maintained in 14 patients and progression was observed in 12. The response samples were drawn at a median of around eleven months into treatment, with a range of about 6 to 36 months. On average, each sample yielded roughly 260,000 productive templates and about 95,000 productive rearrangements. Of the roughly 86 participants in the trial, approximately 25 had longitudinal samples available. Cryopreserved peripheral blood mononuclear cells were collected at three points: before therapy, at response, and at either sustained remission or disease progression. All remission and progressive disease samples were collected while patients were still receiving ibrutinib.

The sample's time point label is to be understood as: about a year on ibrutinib. For TCR beta library preparation, approximately 2 micrograms of genomic DNA were isolated from cryopreserved PBMCs. High-throughput TCR beta sequencing was performed on longitudinal blood samples from CLL patients receiving ibrutinib monotherapy. The patients took part in an open-label, single-center phase 2 trial of ibrutinib monotherapy. CDR1 SNHLY and CDR2 FYNNEI are derived from the germline V gene. The CDR3 starts with the cysteine, ends with the phenylalanine, and has 13 residues. Left in the record is the CDR3 DNA by itself, 39 bases read in frame from the first base. Deletion took 6 bases off V and 2 bases off J, with a span of 10 bases between the germline ends. Broad study findings and their caveats: At ibrutinib response clonality went up, during sustained remission it held steady, and at progression it dropped back toward baseline. Sampling times were not matched between patients in sustained remission and patients whose disease was progressing, and lymph node repertoires were not examined. Public clonotypes were found to be uncommon and were observed to contract or remain stable during treatment; the increase in clonality was shown to reflect expansion of private clonotypes at ibrutinib response. Baseline clonality was found to be higher than that of age-matched healthy donors and was strongly correlated with circulating CD8+ T-cell counts.

A MiSeq instrument was used for deep resolution sequencing, which targeted depths ranging from 1 in 1 million up to 1 in 200,000 T cells, with coverage averaging 10x for each clonotype. The immunoSEQ hsTCRB Kit was used to generate the TCR beta libraries. Under the source paper's analysis protocol: Data were analyzed with ImmunoSEQ Data Assistant and ImmunoSEQ Analyzer, with V, D and J genes assigned per IMGT definitions. Clonality was computed as one minus normalized Shannon entropy of productive rearrangement frequencies, ranging from 0 to 1. Only overrepresented clonotypes making up at least 0.05% of the repertoire of each patient were included in the public clonotype analysis. More than ten age-matched healthy donor repertoires from immuneACCESS were used as controls for clonality. TCRdb holds this immuneACCESS table with in-frame rearrangements only. Some clones are missing; in checked studies, unresolved V genes explain under half, and the rest has no known cause. V, J and clone size were drawn from that table, and D and trimming were deduced from the DNA. This sample holds some 160,000 clones; approximately 80% were observed only once. Approximately 2% of the sample goes to the ten largest clones.

The sample here was PBMCs, taken after 12 months of ibrutinib treatment. The clonotype comes from a human donor with chronic lymphocytic leukemia. This receptor chain uses TRBV2 and TRBJ1-1; TRBD1 might be the D gene, on 5 matching bases. CDR3 region: CASRGQGNTEAFF. The DNA sequence is as follows: TGTGCCAGCAGAGGTCAGGGTAACACTGAAGCTTTCTTT.